The 15 T cell receptor beta chains reported below all come from one sample, sequenced in a study of blood T cell repertoires in COVID-19. Profiled with immunoSEQ multiplex PCR; TCRdb holds only in-frame clones, not every one. This table holds over 200,000 clones, 80% to 90% found once. Sequenced input: PBMCs or T cells enriched from blood (not recorded which). The receptor source for this set is a woman between 45 and 65 years old in a cohort exposed to, infected with or recovered from COVID-19 (not recorded which).

The chain employs TRBV21-1 and TRBJ1-5; TRBD1, the D gene given by the table, was not confirmed from the DNA. TRBV21-1 is recorded as a pseudogene. This CDR3 is built from 16 residues. CDR3 nucleotides: TGTGCCAGCAGCAGCCGGACAGGGGGGATTTATCAGCCCCAGCATTTT. Translating it yields CASSSRTGGIYQPQHF.

The chain recombines TRBV3-1 (or the pseudogene TRBV3-2) with TRBJ2-7; 7 bases fit TRBD1. Germline values: CDR1 LGHDT, CDR2 YNNKEL (reference sequence). V lost 0 bases and J lost 3; bases outside the gene matches: 5. This CDR3 has 15 amino acids. CDR3 sequence: CASSQERGQRYEQYF. As DNA, the CDR3 is TGTGCCAGCAGCCAAGAAAGGGGACAGCGCTACGAGCAGTACTTC.

The chain employs TRBV7-6 and TRBJ2-2, with TRBD2 matching 12 bases. CDR3 length: 19 residues. With V trimmed by 5 bases and J by 6 bases, 16 bases remained unmatched. Germline loops: CDR1 SGHVS, CDR2 FNYEAQ. DNA of the CDR3: TGTGCCAGCAGCCCACCCTTGGGGCTAGCGGGGGGGCAGCCCGGGGAGCTGTTTTTT. Translated: CASSPPLGLAGGQPGELFF.

This chain links TRBV5-1 with TRBJ2-1; TRBD1 matches 8 bases. V lost 1 base to trimming and J lost 2 bases; unmatched junction nucleotides: 17. Germline lookup yields CDR1 SGHRS and CDR2 YFSETQ. The CDR3 runs 20 residues. The CDR3 here is CASSLLRDRTRRTTYNEQFF. The CDR3 bases are TGCGCCAGCAGCTTGTTACGGGACAGGACGAGAAGAACTACCTACAATGAGCAGTTCTTC.

This rearrangement joins TRBV5-1 to TRBJ2-7, with D unclear. The CDR3 runs to 13 residues. Deletions cut 0 bases from V and 3 bases from J, with 7 bases between. Germline CDR1 and CDR2: SGHRS and YFSETQ. The CDR3 bases are TGCGCCAGCAGCTTGGGAGAGGACTACGAGCAGTACTTC. It is translated as CASSLGEDYEQYF. The full variable domain, in which reference TRBV5-1 and TRBJ2-7 provide the parts outside the CDR3, is KAGVTQTPRYLIKTRGQQVTLSCSPISGHRSVSWYQQTPGQGLQFLFEYFSETQRNKGNFPGRFSGRQFSNSRSEMNVSTLELGDSALYLCASSLGEDYEQYFGPGTRLTVT.

The V call is TRBV10-2, the J call TRBJ1-1; D is perhaps TRBD1 (6 bases). The V gene lost 0 bases and the J gene lost 4 bases, with 15 bases spanning the gap. This CDR3 comprises 16 residues. Germline CDR1 and CDR2: WSHSY and SAAADI. The CDR3 region is CASSESEGGPSTEAFF. As DNA, the CDR3 is TGCGCCAGCAGTGAGTCTGAGGGGGGGCCTAGCACTGAAGCTTTCTTT.

This clone came up once. This rearrangement joins TRBV6-5 to TRBJ1-2; possible D gene TRBD1, 6 bases. Germline loops: CDR1 MNHEY, CDR2 SVGAGI. Trimming pared 6 bases from V and 8 bases from J, leaving 16 bases between. The CDR3 is 13 residues long. CDR3 sequence (DNA): TGTGCCAGCAGCTCGACAGGTGGGGGAGGCTACACCTTC. Translated: CASSSTGGGGYTF.

The chain links TRBV12-3 or TRBV12-4 to TRBJ1-4; D remains unclear. V was trimmed by 4 bases and J by 7 bases, leaving 7 bases between them. The CDR3 has 12 residues. CDR3 sequence: CASSYGSEKLFF. CDR3 nucleotide sequence: TGTGCCAGCAGTTATGGGAGTGAAAAACTGTTTTTT.

The chain links TRBV6-2 or TRBV6-3 to TRBJ2-5; D perhaps matches TRBD1 (5 bases). The CDR3 runs to 16 residues. Germline V lookup: CDR1 MNHEY, CDR2 SVGEGT. V lost 0 bases to trimming and J lost 5 bases, with 16 bases between them. CDR3 in amino acids: CASSYSLTRVWETQYF. The CDR3 DNA reads TGTGCCAGCAGTTACTCATTGACCAGGGTTTGGGAGACCCAGTACTTC.

The CDR3 spells CASSGGLGGASETQYF. Written as DNA, the CDR3 is TGTGCCAGCAGCGGAGGGTTGGGGGGGGCCTCAGAGACCCAGTACTTC. The gene calls are TRBV7-2 and TRBJ2-5; the D gene is possibly TRBD2 (7 bases). Germline CDR1 is SGHTA and CDR2 is FQGNSA. Trimming left V 5 bases short and J 4 bases short, with 20 bases between. The CDR3 totals 16 residues.

The V and J genes are TRBV9 and TRBJ2-7, with a tentative D call TRBD1 (6 bases). This CDR3 region has 14 residues. The germline V gene encodes CDR1 SGDLS and CDR2 YYNGEE. Trimming removed 4 bases from V and 5 bases from J, with 16 bases in between. CDR3 nucleotides: TGTGCCAGCAGCCGGCTGCTACAGGGTGACGAGCAGTACTTC. Amino acids: CASSRLLQGDEQYF.

This chain uses TRBV6-6 with TRBJ1-4; no reliable D call. The germline CDR1 and CDR2 sequences are MNHNY and SVGAGI (reference sequence). V was shortened by 5 bases and J by 2 bases, with 9 bases between the two germline ends. The CDR3 covers 14 residues. CDR3 sequence (DNA): TGTGCCAGCAGTCAAGGGAGGACTAATGAAAAACTGTTTTTT. As protein: CASSQGRTNEKLFF.

This chain uses TRBV27 with TRBJ1-4; 7 bases fit TRBD1. The CDR3 is made up of 15 amino acids. Germline V gene lookup returns CDR1 MNHEY and CDR2 SMNVEV (reference sequence). With 8 bases clipped from V and 0 bases from J, the junction kept 6 bases outside the gene matches. The CDR3 nucleotides read TGTGCCAGCCGGCGAGGGACAGCAACTAATGAAAAACTGTTTTTT. Its protein is CASRRGTATNEKLFF.

This rearrangement joins TRBV5-1 to TRBJ1-2; D ambiguous. The CDR3 extends over 15 amino acids. V lost 0 bases, J lost 1 base, and 10 bases lay in between. From germline, CDR1 is SGHRS and CDR2 YFSETQ. The CDR3 sequence is CASSLEAGGNYGYTF. CDR3 in DNA: TGCGCCAGCAGCTTGGAGGCGGGAGGTAACTATGGCTACACCTTC.

The chain links TRBV3-1 (or the pseudogene TRBV3-2) to TRBJ2-6, with 15 bases that match TRBD2. Trimming at V came to 4 bases and at J to 2 bases, leaving 3 bases not matched to a gene. This CDR3 has 18 residues. Germline values: CDR1 LGHDT, CDR2 YNNKEL (reference sequence). The CDR3 DNA is TGTGCCAGCAGCCCGGGACTAGCGGGGGGAACTGGGGCCAACGTCCTGACTTTC. Protein product: CASSPGLAGGTGANVLTF.